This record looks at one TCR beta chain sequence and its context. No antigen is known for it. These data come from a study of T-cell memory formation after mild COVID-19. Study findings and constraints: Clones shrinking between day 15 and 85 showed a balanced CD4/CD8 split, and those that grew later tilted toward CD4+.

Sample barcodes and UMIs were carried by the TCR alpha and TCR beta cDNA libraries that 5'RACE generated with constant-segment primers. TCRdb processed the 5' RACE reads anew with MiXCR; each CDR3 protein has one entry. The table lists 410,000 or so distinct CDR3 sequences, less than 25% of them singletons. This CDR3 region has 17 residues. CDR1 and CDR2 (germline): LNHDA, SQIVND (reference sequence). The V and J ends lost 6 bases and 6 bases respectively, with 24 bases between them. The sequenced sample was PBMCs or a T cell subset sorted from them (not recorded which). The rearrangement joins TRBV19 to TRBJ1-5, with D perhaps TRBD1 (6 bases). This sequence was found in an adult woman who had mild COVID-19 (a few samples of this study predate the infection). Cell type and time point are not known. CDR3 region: CASSGRGRGGMSQPQHF. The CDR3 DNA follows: TGTGCCAGTAGCGGCAGGGGACGCGGGGGTATGTCTCAGCCCCAGCATTTT. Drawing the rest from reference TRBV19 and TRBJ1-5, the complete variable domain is DGGITQSPKYLFRKEGQNVTLSCEQNLNHDAMYWYRQDPGQGLRLIYYSQIVNDFQKGDIAEGYSVSREKKESFPLTVTSAQKNPTAFYLCASSGRGRGGMSQPQHFGDGTRLSIL.